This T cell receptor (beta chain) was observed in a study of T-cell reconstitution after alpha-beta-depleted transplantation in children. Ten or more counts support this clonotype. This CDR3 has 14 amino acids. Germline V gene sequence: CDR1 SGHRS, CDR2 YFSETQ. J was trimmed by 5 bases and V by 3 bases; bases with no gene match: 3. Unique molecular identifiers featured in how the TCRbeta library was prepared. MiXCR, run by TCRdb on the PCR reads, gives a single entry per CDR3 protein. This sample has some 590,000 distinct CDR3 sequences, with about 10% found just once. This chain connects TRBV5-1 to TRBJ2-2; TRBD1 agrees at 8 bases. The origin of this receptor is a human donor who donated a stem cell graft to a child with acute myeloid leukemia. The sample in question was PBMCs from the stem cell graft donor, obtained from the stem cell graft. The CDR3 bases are TGCGCCAGCAGCTGGGGACAGGTTACCGGGGAGCTGTTTTTT. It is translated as CASSWGQVTGELFF.